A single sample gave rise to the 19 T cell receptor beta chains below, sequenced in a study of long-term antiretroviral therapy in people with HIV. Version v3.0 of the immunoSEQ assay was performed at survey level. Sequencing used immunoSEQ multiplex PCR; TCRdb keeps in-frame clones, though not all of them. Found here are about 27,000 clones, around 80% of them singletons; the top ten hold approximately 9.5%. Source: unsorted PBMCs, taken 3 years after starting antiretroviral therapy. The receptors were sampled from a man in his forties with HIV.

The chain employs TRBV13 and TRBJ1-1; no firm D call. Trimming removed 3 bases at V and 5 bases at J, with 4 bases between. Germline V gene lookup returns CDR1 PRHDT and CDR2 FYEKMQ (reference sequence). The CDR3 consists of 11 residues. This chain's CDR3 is CASSFRTEAFF. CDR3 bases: TGTGCCAGCAGCTTTCGGACTGAAGCTTTCTTT.

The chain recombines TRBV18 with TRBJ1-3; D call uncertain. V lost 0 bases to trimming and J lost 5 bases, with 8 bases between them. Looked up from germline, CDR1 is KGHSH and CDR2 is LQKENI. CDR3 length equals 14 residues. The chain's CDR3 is CASSPPLTRNTIYF. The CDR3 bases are TGTGCCAGCTCACCACCGCTCACTCGAAACACCATATATTTT.

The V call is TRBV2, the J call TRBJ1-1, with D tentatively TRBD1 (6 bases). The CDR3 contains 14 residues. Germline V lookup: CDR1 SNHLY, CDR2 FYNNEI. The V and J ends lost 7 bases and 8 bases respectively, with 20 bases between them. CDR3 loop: CASTPGHGDWEAFF. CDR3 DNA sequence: TGTGCCAGCACACCGGGACACGGAGATTGGGAAGCTTTCTTT.

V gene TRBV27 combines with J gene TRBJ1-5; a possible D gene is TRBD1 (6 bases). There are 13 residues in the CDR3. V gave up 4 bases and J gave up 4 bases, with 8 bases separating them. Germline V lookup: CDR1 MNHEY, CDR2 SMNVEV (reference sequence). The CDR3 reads CASSYRENQPQHF. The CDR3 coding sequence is TGTGCCAGCAGTTACAGGGAGAATCAGCCCCAGCATTTT.

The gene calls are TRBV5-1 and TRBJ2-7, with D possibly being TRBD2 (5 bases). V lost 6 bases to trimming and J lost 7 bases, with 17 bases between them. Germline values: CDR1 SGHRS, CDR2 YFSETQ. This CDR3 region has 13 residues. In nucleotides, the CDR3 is TGCGCCAGCAACCTCGGCGGTACTAGGGAGCAGTACTTC. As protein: CASNLGGTREQYF.

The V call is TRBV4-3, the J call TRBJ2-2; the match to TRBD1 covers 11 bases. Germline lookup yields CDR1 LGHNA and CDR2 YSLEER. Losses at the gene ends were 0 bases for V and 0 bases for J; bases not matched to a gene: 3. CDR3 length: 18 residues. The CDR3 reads CASSQDGGQGANTGELFF. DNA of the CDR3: TGCGCCAGCAGCCAAGACGGGGGACAGGGGGCGAACACCGGGGAGCTGTTTTTT.

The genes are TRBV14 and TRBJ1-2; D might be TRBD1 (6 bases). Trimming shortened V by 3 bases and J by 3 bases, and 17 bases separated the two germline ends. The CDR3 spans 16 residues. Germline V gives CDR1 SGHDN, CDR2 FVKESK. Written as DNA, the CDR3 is TGTGCCAGCAGCCAGGCGGACAGTATGGTGTACTATGGCTACACCTTC. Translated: CASSQADSMVYYGYTF.

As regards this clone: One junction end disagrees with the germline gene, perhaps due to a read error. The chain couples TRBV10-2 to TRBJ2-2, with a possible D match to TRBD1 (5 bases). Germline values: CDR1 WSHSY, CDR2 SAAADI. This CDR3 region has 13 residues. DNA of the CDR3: TGCGCCAGCGGTGACGCGCAGGGCGGGGAGCTGTTTTTT. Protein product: CASGDAQGGELFF.

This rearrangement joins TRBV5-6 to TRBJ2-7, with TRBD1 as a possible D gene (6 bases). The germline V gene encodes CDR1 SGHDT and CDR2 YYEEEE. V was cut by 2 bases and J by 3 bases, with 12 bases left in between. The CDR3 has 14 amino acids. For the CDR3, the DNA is TGTGCCAGCAGCTTAACAGGGATGGTCTACGAGCAGTACTTC. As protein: CASSLTGMVYEQYF.

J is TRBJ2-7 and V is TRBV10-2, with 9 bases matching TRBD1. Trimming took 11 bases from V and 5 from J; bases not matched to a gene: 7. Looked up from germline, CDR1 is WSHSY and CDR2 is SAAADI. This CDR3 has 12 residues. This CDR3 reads CAGGQGPHEQYF. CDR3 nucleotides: TGCGCCGGGGGACAGGGTCCCCACGAGCAGTACTTC.

In DNA, the CDR3 is TGTGCCAGCAGCGTATACGGCTTCACGCAGTATTTT. Encoded protein: CASSVYGFTQYF. The rearrangement links TRBV9 to TRBJ2-3; D remains ambiguous. The CDR3 has 12 amino acids. CDR1 is SGDLS, CDR2 YYNGEE, per germline. Trimming shortened V by 1 base and J by 9 bases, and 9 bases separated the two germline ends.

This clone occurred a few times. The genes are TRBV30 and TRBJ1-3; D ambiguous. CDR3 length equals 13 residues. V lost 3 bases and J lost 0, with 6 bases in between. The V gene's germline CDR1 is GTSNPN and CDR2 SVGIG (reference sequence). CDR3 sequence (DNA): TGTGCCTGGAGCCGGGACTCTGGAAACACCATATATTTT. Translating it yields CAWSRDSGNTIYF.

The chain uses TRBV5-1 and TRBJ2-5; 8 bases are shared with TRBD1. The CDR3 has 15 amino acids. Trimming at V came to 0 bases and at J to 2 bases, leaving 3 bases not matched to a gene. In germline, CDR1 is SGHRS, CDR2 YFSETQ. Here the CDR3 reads CASSLGTGGQETQYF. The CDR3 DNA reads TGCGCCAGCAGCTTGGGCACAGGGGGTCAAGAGACCCAGTACTTC.

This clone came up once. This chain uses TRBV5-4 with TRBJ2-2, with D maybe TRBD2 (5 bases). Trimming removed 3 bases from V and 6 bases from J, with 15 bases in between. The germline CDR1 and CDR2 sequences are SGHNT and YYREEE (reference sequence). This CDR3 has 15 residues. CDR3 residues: CASSSRGKWPGELFF. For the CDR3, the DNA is TGTGCCAGCAGCTCTAGAGGGAAGTGGCCCGGGGAGCTGTTTTTT. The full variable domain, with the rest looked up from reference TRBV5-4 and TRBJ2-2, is ETGVTQSPTHLIKTRGQQVTLRCSSQSGHNTVSWYQQALGQGPQFIFQYYREEENGRGNFPPRFSGLQFPNYSSELNVNALELDDSALYLCASSSRGKWPGELFFGEGSRLTVL.

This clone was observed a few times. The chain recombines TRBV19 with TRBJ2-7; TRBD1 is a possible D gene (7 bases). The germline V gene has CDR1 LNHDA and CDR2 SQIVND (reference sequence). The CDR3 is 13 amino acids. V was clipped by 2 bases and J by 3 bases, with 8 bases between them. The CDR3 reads CASSIQGGYEQYF. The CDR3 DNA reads TGTGCCAGTAGTATACAGGGGGGCTACGAGCAGTACTTC.

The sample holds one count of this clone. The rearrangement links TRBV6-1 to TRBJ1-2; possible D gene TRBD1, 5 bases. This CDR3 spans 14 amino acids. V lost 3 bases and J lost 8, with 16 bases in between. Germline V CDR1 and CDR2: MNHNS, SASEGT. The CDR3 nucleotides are TGTGCCAGCAGTGAGTTGGGGGGATCACCCGGCTACACCTTC. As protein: CASSELGGSPGYTF.

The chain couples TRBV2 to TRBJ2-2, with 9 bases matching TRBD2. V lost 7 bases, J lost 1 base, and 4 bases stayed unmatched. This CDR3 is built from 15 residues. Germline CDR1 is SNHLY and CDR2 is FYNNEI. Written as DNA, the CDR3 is TGTGCCAGCAAAGCTAGCGGGGTGAACACCGGGGAGCTGTTTTTT. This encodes CASKASGVNTGELFF.

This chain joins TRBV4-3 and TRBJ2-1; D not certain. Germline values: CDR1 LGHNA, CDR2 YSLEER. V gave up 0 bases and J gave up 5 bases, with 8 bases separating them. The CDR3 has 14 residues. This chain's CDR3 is CASSQDEVNNEQFF. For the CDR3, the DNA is TGCGCCAGCAGCCAAGATGAGGTAAACAATGAGCAGTTCTTC.

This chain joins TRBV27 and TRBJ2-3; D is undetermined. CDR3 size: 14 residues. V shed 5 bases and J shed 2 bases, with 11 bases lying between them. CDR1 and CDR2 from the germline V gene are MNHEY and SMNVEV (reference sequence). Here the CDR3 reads CASSPLSNTDTQYF. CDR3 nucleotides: TGTGCCAGCAGTCCGCTGAGTAACACAGATACGCAGTATTTT.